Below, 22 T cell receptor beta chains from the same sample are listed, as sequenced in a study of blood T cell repertoires in COVID-19. Sequencing used immunoSEQ multiplex PCR; TCRdb keeps in-frame clones, though not all of them. The table has around 130,000 clones, 82% seen once. Specimen: peripheral blood. Receptors originate from a woman aged 70 to 79 with acute or convalescent COVID-19.

This sequence joins TRBV3-1 (or the pseudogene TRBV3-2) and TRBJ1-5; perhaps TRBD1 as D (5 bases). The CDR3 has 18 amino acids. The germline V and J ends were trimmed by 0 bases and 2 bases, with 17 bases remaining between them. Germline loops: CDR1 LGHDT, CDR2 YNNKEL (reference sequence). The CDR3 region is CASSQDQYPGGGNQPQHF. The CDR3 region has the DNA TGTGCCAGCAGCCAAGATCAGTATCCGGGGGGGGGCAATCAGCCCCAGCATTTT.

The rearrangement joins TRBV29-1 to TRBJ2-5, with TRBD1 as a possible D gene (5 bases). CDR3 length equals 13 residues. Germline V gene sequence: CDR1 SQVTM, CDR2 ANQGSEA. Trimming removed 8 bases from V and 7 bases from J, with 20 bases in between. CDR3 protein: CSTRTSLDGTQYF. The CDR3 DNA follows: TGCAGCACGCGGACAAGCCTTGACGGGACCCAGTACTTC. The full variable domain, in which reference TRBV29-1 and TRBJ2-5 provide the parts outside the CDR3, is SAVISQKPSRDICQRGTSLTIQCQVDSQVTMMFWYRQQPGQSLTLIATANQGSEATYESGFVIDKFPISRPNLTFSTLTVSNMSPEDSSIYLCSTRTSLDGTQYFGPGTRLLVL.

This sequence joins TRBV4-3 and TRBJ1-4; 9 nucleotides agree with TRBD1. V lost 3 bases, J lost 5 bases, and 4 bases stayed unmatched. Germline V gene sequence: CDR1 LGHNA, CDR2 YSLEER. The CDR3 is 15 amino acids. The CDR3 protein is CASSQPGTGNEKLFF. CDR3 nucleotides: TGCGCCAGCAGCCAGCCCGGGACAGGGAATGAAAAACTGTTTTTT.

For the CDR3, the DNA is TGTGCCAGCAGCTTAGATGACAGGAACTCTGGGGCCAACGTCCTGACTTTC. As protein: CASSLDDRNSGANVLTF. The chain uses TRBV11-3 and TRBJ2-6; D possibly corresponds to TRBD1 (6 bases). The CDR3 loop spans 17 amino acids. The germline CDR1 and CDR2 sequences are SGHNT and YENEEA. With 0 bases removed from V and 0 bases from J, the gap between germline ends came to 9 bases.

V and J are TRBV3-1 (or the pseudogene TRBV3-2) and TRBJ1-6; 9 bases map to TRBD1. J lost 7 bases, V lost 1 base, and 2 bases had no gene match. The CDR3 extends over 15 amino acids. Germline loops: CDR1 LGHDT, CDR2 YNNKEL (reference sequence). The CDR3 bases are TGTGCCAGCAGCCAAGCCGGGACAGGGAATTCACCCCTCCACTTT. Amino acids: CASSQAGTGNSPLHF.

The chain employs TRBV19 and TRBJ1-3, with D unresolved. Per germline, CDR1 LNHDA and CDR2 SQIVND (reference sequence). CDR3 size: 15 residues. The germline V and J ends were trimmed by 7 bases and 0 bases, with 13 bases remaining between them. The CDR3 here is CASTLGGFSGNTIYF. CDR3 sequence (DNA): TGTGCCAGTACCCTAGGAGGTTTCTCTGGAAACACCATATATTTT.

The CDR3 spells CASSLSRLAGGPPRGETQYF. DNA for the CDR3: TGTGCCAGCAGTTTATCACGACTAGCGGGGGGGCCCCCCCGAGGAGAGACCCAGTACTTC. The chain carries TRBV27 and TRBJ2-5; 14 nucleotides agree with TRBD2. The germline V gene encodes CDR1 MNHEY and CDR2 SMNVEV (reference sequence). V trimming: 0 bases; J trimming: 4 bases; junction bases outside the gene matches: 13. The CDR3 has 20 residues.

The chain couples TRBV5-1 to TRBJ1-2; 7 positions match TRBD1. CDR3 length: 15 amino acids. V lost 0 bases and J lost 8; bases outside the gene matches: 10. Germline values: CDR1 SGHRS, CDR2 YFSETQ. The CDR3: CASSLGLRQGGGYTF. The DNA for the CDR3 is TGCGCCAGCAGCTTGGGGTTGAGACAGGGAGGCGGCTACACCTTC.

This chain joins TRBV5-6 and TRBJ1-2, with 7 bases identical to TRBD1. Trimming removed 4 bases from V and 8 bases from J; junction bases left unmatched: 8. This CDR3 has 13 amino acids. Per the germline V gene, CDR1 is SGHDT and CDR2 is YYEEEE. The CDR3 nucleotides read TGTGCCAGCAGCATCCCAGGGGGTCGAGGCTACACCTTC. Translating it yields CASSIPGGRGYTF.

Notes on this clone: This sample includes further DNA sequences coding for the same CDR3. The chain carries TRBV11-2 and TRBJ1-1; D ambiguous. V lost 1 base and J lost 1, with 4 bases in between. The germline CDR1 and CDR2 sequences are SGHAT and FQNNGV. The CDR3 is made up of 13 amino acids. The chain's CDR3 is CASSLASNTEAFF. In DNA, the CDR3 is TGTGCCAGCAGCTTAGCTTCGAACACTGAAGCTTTCTTT.

This clone was observed a single time. The gene calls are TRBV5-1 and TRBJ2-3; D possibly corresponds to TRBD1 (5 bases). Germline V gives CDR1 SGHRS, CDR2 YFSETQ. The CDR3 runs to 16 residues. V lost 3 bases, J lost 4 bases, and 18 bases lay in between. CDR3 in DNA: TGCGCCAGCAGCTCCCTACGGCCCCCCAGGGCAGATACGCAGTATTTT. Protein sequence: CASSSLRPPRADTQYF.

This clone occurred a few times. The chain links TRBV6-5 to TRBJ2-7; 8 nucleotides line up with TRBD1. The germline gives CDR1 MNHEY, CDR2 SVGAGI. The CDR3 has 11 amino acids. Losses at the gene ends were 4 bases for V and 11 bases for J; bases not matched to a gene: 4. The CDR3 DNA reads as TGTGCCAGCAGTTCGCAGGGGGCTGAGTACTTC. Translating it yields CASSSQGAEYF.

The chain links TRBV25-1 to TRBJ2-5; TRBD2 agrees at 7 bases. The junction had 6 bases not matched to a gene; V was cut back by 0 bases and J by 2 bases. This CDR3 has 16 amino acids. The germline V gene encodes CDR1 MGHDK and CDR2 SYGVNS. The CDR3 DNA sequence: TGTGCCAGCAGTGAATATTCGGGGACTACGCAAGAGACCCAGTACTTC. This gives the protein CASSEYSGTTQETQYF.

J is TRBJ1-3 and V is TRBV6-5; tentative D call: TRBD1 (5 bases). Trimming pared 2 bases from V and 7 bases from J, leaving 9 bases between. Germline V gene sequence: CDR1 MNHEY, CDR2 SVGAGI. This CDR3 is built from 13 residues. As DNA, the CDR3 is TGTGCCAGCAGTTACGACAGCCGTAACACCATATATTTT. Its protein product is CASSYDSRNTIYF.

The J gene is TRBJ1-4, the V gene TRBV19; the D is unclear. V lost 5 bases and J lost 6, with 10 bases in between. Germline CDR1 is LNHDA and CDR2 is SQIVND (reference sequence). The CDR3 is made up of 13 amino acids. Here the CDR3 DNA reads TGTGCCAGTAGTCCTACTTCGCATGAAAAACTGTTTTTT. Protein product: CASSPTSHEKLFF.

The chain links TRBV29-1 to TRBJ2-6; no clear D gene. Germline CDR1 is SQVTM and CDR2 is ANQGSEA. V lost 7 bases to trimming and J lost 1 base, with 5 bases between them. This CDR3 spans 12 amino acids. The CDR3 spells CSAVSGANVLTF. CDR3 sequence (DNA): TGCAGCGCCGTATCTGGGGCCAACGTCCTGACTTTC.

V gene TRBV9 combines with J gene TRBJ2-7; 7 bases match TRBD1. V lost 0 bases, J lost 0 bases, and 3 bases stayed unmatched. CDR3 size: 15 residues. The V gene's germline CDR1 is SGDLS and CDR2 YYNGEE. CDR3 sequence (DNA): TGTGCCAGCAGCGTAGGGACAGGTGACTCCTACGAGCAGTACTTC. Residues: CASSVGTGDSYEQYF.

V is TRBV7-8 and J is TRBJ1-4; 7 positions agree with TRBD1. The CDR3 spans 13 residues. Trimming took 5 bases from V and 8 from J; bases not matched to a gene: 5. Germline assignment: CDR1 SGHVS and CDR2 FQNEAQ. DNA of the CDR3: TGTGCCAGCAGCGCAGGGGGGTACGAAAAACTGTTTTTT. Translated: CASSAGGYEKLFF.

Only a few counts were recorded for this clone. V is TRBV3-1 (or the pseudogene TRBV3-2) and J is TRBJ1-1; D is perhaps TRBD1 (5 bases). The CDR3 loop spans 12 amino acids. Germline lookup yields CDR1 LGHDT and CDR2 YNNKEL (reference sequence). The V gene lost 8 bases and the J gene lost 2 bases, with 9 bases spanning the gap. The CDR3 sequence: CASAQGNTEAFF. The CDR3 nucleotides read TGTGCCAGCGCCCAGGGAAACACTGAAGCTTTCTTT.

The chain couples TRBV20-1 to TRBJ1-4, with no clear D. With 6 bases removed from V and 8 bases from J, the gap between germline ends came to 10 bases. CDR1 is DFQATT and CDR2 is SNEGSKA in the germline V gene (reference sequence). The CDR3 is 11 residues long. CDR3 nucleotide sequence: TGCAGTGCCGACCGAGGCGAAAAACTGTTTTTT. It yields the protein CSADRGEKLFF.

The genes are TRBV5-4 and TRBJ2-1; TRBD1 is a possible D gene (6 bases). Trimming pared 4 bases from V and 6 bases from J, leaving 14 bases between. Germline V gene data show CDR1 as SGHNT and CDR2 as YYREEE (reference sequence). The CDR3 has 14 amino acids. CDR3 coding DNA: TGTGCCAGCAGCAGCAAGACAGGTATCAATGAGCAGTTCTTC. This codes for CASSSKTGINEQFF.

The chain carries TRBV6-5 and TRBJ2-7; 7 bases align to TRBD1. The germline V gene encodes CDR1 MNHEY and CDR2 SVGAGI. Trimming cost V 5 bases and J 5 bases; bases outside gene matches: 6. CDR3 length: 13 residues. The CDR3 region is CASSLRGRNEQYV. As DNA, the CDR3 is TGTGCCAGCAGTCTTAGGGGGCGGAACGAGCAGTACGTC.